This T cell receptor beta chain was sequenced in a study of shared clonotypes between healthy human individuals. Sequencing used immunoSEQ multiplex PCR; TCRdb keeps in-frame clones, though not all of them. Among some 1 million clones listed, about three quarters were seen once. This sequence was found in a man aged 18 to 29 in good health. Sequenced sample: memory CD4+ T cells sorted from blood. Subset of the sample: CD45RA-negative fraction.

The CDR3 loop reads CASSLRPSGQGTGELFF. CDR3 DNA: TGCGCCAGCAGCTTGAGGCCTAGCGGGCAGGGCACCGGGGAGCTGTTTTTT. This chain connects TRBV5-1 to TRBJ2-2, with 8 bases aligning to TRBD2. Germline values: CDR1 SGHRS, CDR2 YFSETQ. CDR3 length equals 17 residues. With 1 base clipped from V and 4 bases from J, the junction kept 9 bases outside the gene matches. The variable domain in full, with the rest retrieved from reference TRBV5-1 and TRBJ2-2, is KAGVTQTPRYLIKTRGQQVTLSCSPISGHRSVSWYQQTPGQGLQFLFEYFSETQRNKGNFPGRFSGRQFSNSRSEMNVSTLELGDSALYLCASSLRPSGQGTGELFFGEGSRLTVL.